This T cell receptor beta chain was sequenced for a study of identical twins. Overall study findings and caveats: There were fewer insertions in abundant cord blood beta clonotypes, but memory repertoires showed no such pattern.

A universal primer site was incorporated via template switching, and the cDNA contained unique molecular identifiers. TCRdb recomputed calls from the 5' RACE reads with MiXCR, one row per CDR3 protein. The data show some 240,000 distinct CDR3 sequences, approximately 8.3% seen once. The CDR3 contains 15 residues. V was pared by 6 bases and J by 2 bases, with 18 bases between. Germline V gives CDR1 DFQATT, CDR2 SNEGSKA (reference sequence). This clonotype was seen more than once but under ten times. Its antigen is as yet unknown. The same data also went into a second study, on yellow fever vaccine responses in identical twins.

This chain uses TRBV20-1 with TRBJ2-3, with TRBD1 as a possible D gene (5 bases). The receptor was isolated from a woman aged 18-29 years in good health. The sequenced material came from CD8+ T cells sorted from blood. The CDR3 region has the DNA TGCAGTGCGAAAGGAGACAGATCCGACACAGATACGCAGTATTTT. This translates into CSAKGDRSDTDTQYF.